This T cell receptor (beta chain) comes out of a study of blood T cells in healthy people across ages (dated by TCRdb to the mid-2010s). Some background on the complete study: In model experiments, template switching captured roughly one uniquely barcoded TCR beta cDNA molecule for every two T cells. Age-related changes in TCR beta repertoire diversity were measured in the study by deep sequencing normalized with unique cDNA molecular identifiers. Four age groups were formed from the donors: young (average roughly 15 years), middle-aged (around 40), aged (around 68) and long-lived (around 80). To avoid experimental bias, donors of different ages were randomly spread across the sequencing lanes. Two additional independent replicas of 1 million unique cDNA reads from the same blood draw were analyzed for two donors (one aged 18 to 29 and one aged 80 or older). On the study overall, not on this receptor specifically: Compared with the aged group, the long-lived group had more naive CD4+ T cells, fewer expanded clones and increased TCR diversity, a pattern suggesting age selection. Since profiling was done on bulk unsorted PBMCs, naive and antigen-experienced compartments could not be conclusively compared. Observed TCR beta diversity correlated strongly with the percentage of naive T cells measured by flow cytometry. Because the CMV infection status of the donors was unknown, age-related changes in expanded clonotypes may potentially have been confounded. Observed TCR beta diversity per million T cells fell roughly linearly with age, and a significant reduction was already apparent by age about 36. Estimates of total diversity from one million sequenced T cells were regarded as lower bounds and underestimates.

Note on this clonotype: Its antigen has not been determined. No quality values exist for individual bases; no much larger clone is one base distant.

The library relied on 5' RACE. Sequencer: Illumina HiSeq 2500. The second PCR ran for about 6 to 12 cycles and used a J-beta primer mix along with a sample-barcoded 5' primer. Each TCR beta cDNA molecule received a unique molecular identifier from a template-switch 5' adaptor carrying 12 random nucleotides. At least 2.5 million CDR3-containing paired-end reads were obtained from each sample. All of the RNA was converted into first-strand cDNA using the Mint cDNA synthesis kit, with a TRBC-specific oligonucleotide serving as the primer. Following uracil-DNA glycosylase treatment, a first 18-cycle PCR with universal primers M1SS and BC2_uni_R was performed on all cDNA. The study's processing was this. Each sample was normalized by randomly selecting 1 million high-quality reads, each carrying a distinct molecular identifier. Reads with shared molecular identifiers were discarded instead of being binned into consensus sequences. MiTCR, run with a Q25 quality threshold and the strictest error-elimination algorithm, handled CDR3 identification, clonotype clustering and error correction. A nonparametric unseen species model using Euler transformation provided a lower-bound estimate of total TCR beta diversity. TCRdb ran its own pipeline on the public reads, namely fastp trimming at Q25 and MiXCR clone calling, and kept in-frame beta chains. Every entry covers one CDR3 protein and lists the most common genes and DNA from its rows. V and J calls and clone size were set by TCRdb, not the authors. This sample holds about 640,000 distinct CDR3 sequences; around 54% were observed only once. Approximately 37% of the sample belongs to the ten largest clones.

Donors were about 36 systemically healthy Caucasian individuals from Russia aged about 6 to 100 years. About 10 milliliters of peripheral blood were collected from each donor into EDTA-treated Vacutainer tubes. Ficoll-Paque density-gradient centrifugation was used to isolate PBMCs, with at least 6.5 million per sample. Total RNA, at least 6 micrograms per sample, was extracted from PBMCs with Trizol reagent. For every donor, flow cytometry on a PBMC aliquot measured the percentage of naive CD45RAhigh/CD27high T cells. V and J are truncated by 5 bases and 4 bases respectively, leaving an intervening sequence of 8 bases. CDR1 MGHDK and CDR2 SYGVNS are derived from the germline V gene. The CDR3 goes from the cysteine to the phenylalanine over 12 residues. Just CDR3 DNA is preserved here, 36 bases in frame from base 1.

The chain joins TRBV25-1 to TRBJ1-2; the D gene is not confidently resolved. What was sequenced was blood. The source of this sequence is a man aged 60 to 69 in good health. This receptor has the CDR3 CASSRGTYGYTF. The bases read TGTGCCAGCAGTAGAGGTACCTATGGCTACACCTTC.